This TCR beta chain was captured by sequencing in a study of T-cell reconstitution after alpha-beta-depleted transplantation in children. This clonotype was seen a handful of times. The CDR3 length is 14 residues. The germline V and J ends were trimmed by 5 bases and 2 bases, with 13 bases remaining between them. CDR1 SGHRS and CDR2 YFSETQ come from the germline V gene. Unique molecular identifiers featured in how the TCRbeta library was prepared. TCRdb reanalysed the PCR reads using MiXCR and keeps one entry per CDR3 protein. The sample includes a few hundred thousand distinct CDR3 sequences, around 12% seen only once; the top ten take about 5.6%.

The clonotype originates from a human donor who donated a stem cell graft to a child with combined immunodeficiency. Sequencing was performed on PBMCs from the stem cell graft donor, taken from the stem cell graft. V gene TRBV5-1 combines with J gene TRBJ2-5; weak D call: TRBD1 (6 bases). The CDR3 sequence: CASSLGGTQETQYF. The CDR3 DNA is TGCGCCAGCAGTCTAGGGGGTACTCAAGAGACCCAGTACTTC.